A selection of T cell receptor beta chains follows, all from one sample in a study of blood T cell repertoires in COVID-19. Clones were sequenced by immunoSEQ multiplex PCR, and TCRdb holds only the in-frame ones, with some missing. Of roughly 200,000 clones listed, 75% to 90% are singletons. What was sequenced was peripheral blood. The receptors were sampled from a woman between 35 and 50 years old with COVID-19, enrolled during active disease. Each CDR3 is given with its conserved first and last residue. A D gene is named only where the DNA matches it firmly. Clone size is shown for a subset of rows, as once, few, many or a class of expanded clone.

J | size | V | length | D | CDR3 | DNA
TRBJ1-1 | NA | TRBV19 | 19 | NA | CASQKKSRGILRMNTEAFF | TGTGCCAGCCAAAAAAAGAGCAGGGGCATACTGAGGATGAACACTGAAGCTTTCTTT
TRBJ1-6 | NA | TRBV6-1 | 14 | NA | CASSETGLKSPLHF | TGTGCCAGCAGTGAAACAGGGTTAAAATCACCCCTCCACTTT
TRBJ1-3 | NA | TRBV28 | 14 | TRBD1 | CASSLSRGTASIYF | TGTGCCAGCAGTTTATCGAGGGGGACAGCCTCCATATATTTT
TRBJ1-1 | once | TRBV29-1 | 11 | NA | CIVGFGTEAFF | TGCATCGTGGGTTTCGGGACTGAAGCTTTCTTT
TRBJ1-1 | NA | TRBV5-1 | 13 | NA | CASSFREGTEAFF | TGCGCCAGCAGCTTCCGGGAGGGCACTGAAGCTTTCTTT
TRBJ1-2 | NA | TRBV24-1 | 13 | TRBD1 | CATSDPTGSGYTF | TGTGCCACCAGTGACCCGACAGGGTCCGGCTACACCTTC
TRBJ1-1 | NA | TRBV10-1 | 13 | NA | CASGQGSGAEAFF | TGCGCCAGCGGCCAGGGTTCTGGGGCTGAAGCTTTCTTT
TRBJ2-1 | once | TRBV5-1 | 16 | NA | CASSFKFPSSYNEQFF | TGCGCCAGCAGCTTCAAATTTCCCAGCTCCTACAATGAGCAGTTCTTC
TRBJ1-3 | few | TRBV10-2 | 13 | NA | CASSGTGRNTIYF | TGCGCCAGCAGTGGCACAGGGAGAAACACCATATATTTT
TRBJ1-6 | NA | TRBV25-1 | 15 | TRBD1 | CASSEPGTGGSPLHF | TGTGCCAGCAGTGAACCGGGGACAGGGGGTTCACCCCTCCACTTT
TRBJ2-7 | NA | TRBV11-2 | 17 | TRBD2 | CASSLGPGLAISYEQYF | TGTGCCAGCAGCTTAGGTCCGGGACTAGCCATATCCTACGAGCAGTACTTC
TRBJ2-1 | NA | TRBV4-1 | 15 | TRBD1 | CASSQAGQGDNEQFF | TGCGCCAGCAGCCAAGCGGGACAGGGGGACAATGAGCAGTTCTTC
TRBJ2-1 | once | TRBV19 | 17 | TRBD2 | CASTGREGLRRANEQFF | TGTGCCAGTACAGGGCGGGAGGGCCTTAGGCGCGCGAATGAGCAGTTCTTC
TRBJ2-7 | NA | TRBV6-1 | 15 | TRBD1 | CASTERYGTAYEQYF | TGTGCCAGCACTGAACGGTACGGGACAGCCTACGAGCAGTACTTC
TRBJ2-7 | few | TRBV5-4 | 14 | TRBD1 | CASSLKGAPYEQYF | TGTGCCAGCAGCTTGAAGGGGGCCCCCTACGAGCAGTACTTC
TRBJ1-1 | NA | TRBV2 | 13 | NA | CASVGRENTEAFF | TGTGCCAGCGTCGGGCGGGAGAACACTGAAGCTTTCTTT
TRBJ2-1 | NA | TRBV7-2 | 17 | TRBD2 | CASSLAVAGAAYNEQFF | TGTGCCAGCAGCTTAGCGGTCGCGGGAGCGGCCTACAATGAGCAGTTCTTC
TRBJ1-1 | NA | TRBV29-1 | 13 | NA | CSVEAGMNTEAFF | TGCAGCGTTGAAGCAGGGATGAACACTGAAGCTTTCTTT
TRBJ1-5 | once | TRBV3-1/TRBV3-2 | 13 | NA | CASSRGGNQPQHF | TGTGCCAGCAGCCGCGGAGGCAATCAGCCCCAGCATTTT
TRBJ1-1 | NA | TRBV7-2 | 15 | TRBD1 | CASSLPTGVRTEAFF | TGTGCCAGCAGCCTGCCGACAGGGGTGAGGACTGAAGCTTTCTTT
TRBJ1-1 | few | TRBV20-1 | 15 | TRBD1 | CSASSGRGPNTEAFF | TGCAGTGCTAGTTCTGGCAGGGGGCCGAACACTGAAGCTTTCTTT
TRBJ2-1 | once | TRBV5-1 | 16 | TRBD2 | CASSLATSGRPLEQFF | TGCGCCAGCAGCTTGGCCACTAGCGGGAGGCCATTGGAGCAGTTCTTC
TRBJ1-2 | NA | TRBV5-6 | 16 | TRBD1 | CASSQGTGTYNYGYTF | TGTGCCAGCAGCCAAGGGACAGGGACATACAACTATGGCTACACCTTC
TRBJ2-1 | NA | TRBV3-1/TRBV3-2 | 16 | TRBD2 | CASSQVGPGLAGGRFF | TGTGCCAGCAGCCAAGTGGGACCGGGACTAGCGGGAGGGCGGTTCTTC
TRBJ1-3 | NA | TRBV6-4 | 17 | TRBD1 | CASSPSTGGSSGNTIYF | TGTGCCAGCAGTCCCTCGACAGGGGGCTCCTCTGGAAACACCATATATTTT
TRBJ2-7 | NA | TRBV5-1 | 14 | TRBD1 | CASSSGQGVEEQYF | TGCGCCAGCAGCTCCGGACAGGGGGTGGAAGAGCAGTACTTC
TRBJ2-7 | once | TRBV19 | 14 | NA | CASSYSGADYEQYF | TGTGCCAGTAGCTATTCAGGGGCGGATTACGAGCAGTACTTC
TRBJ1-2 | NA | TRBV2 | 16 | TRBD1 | CASRTGTGAFNYGYTF | TGTGCCAGCAGGACCGGGACAGGGGCTTTCAACTATGGCTACACCTTC
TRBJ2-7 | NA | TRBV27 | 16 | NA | CASSLISFGVTYEQYF | TGTGCCAGCAGTTTAATTAGTTTCGGGGTCACCTACGAGCAGTACTTC
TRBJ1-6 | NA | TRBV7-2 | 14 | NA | CASSFRSGNSPLHF | TGTGCCAGCAGCTTTCGTTCCGGGAATTCACCCCTCCACTTT
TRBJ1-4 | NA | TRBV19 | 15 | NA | CASRWNRGANEKLFF | TGTGCCAGTAGGTGGAATCGGGGGGCGAATGAAAAACTGTTTTTT